This paragraph reports one TCR beta chain. As handled by the study authors: From reference gene primer amplification, estimates of nucleated cell counts were derived. Using immunoSEQ multiplex PCR, the repertoire was profiled, and TCRdb retains in-frame clones only, with some absent. The V and J calls and clone size come from that table; D and trimming were worked out from the DNA. The sample lists approximately 440,000 clones, about 90% seen once, with approximately 0.55% in the top ten. These data belong to a study of blood T cell repertoires in COVID-19. Participant-given clinical history determined each cohort assignment. Recovery among Cohort 3 donors was established by two negative PCRs, clearance, or symptom resolution. Unmatched junction bases numbered 2, after V lost 3 bases and J lost 4 bases. The germline V gene encodes CDR1 PRHDT and CDR2 FYEKMQ (reference sequence). This CDR3 is built from 13 residues.

This clonotype was sampled from a man in his late teens or twenties who had recovered from COVID-19. The sample was PBMCs or T cells enriched from blood (not recorded which). The V and J genes are TRBV13 and TRBJ2-7; 8 bases line up with TRBD1. CDR3 sequence reads: CASSFTGGYEQYF. CDR3 DNA sequence: TGTGCCAGCAGCTTCACAGGGGGGTACGAGCAGTACTTC.